These 10 T cell receptor beta chains share one sample of origin, sequenced in a study of blood T cell repertoires in COVID-19. Assay: immunoSEQ multiplex PCR; the TCRdb copy retains only in-frame clones and omits some. The sample has about 250,000 clones, around 80% seen once; the top ten hold approximately 5.9%. Source material: peripheral blood. These receptors all stem from an elderly man with acute or convalescent COVID-19.

This rearrangement joins TRBV5-1 to TRBJ1-6; tentative D call: TRBD1 (6 bases). There are 16 residues in the CDR3. Between the trimmed V and J ends, which lost 5 bases and 5 bases, there was a span of 17 bases. Germline V lookup: CDR1 SGHRS, CDR2 YFSETQ. The CDR3: CASSATGKSNNSPLHF. In nucleotides, the CDR3 is TGCGCCAGCAGTGCTACAGGGAAATCCAATAATTCACCCCTCCACTTT. Full variable domain (rest looked up from reference TRBV5-1 and TRBJ1-6): KAGVTQTPRYLIKTRGQQVTLSCSPISGHRSVSWYQQTPGQGLQFLFEYFSETQRNKGNFPGRFSGRQFSNSRSEMNVSTLELGDSALYLCASSATGKSNNSPLHFGNGTRLTVT.

V is TRBV3-1 (or the pseudogene TRBV3-2) and J is TRBJ2-5; 8 bases are a match to TRBD2. After removal of 4 bases from V and 9 bases from J, the junction contained 13 bases not matched to a gene. CDR1 and CDR2 from the germline V gene are LGHDT and YNNKEL (reference sequence). There are 15 residues in the CDR3. For the CDR3, the DNA is TGTGCCAGCAGCCTCACCCCTACACCGGGGGGGGCCCAGTACTTC. Encoded protein: CASSLTPTPGGAQYF.

As regards this clone: Other DNA sequences in this sample translate to the same CDR3. The V gene is TRBV30, the J gene TRBJ2-7; tentative D call: TRBD2 (6 bases). The CDR3 has 14 amino acids. Germline V gene lookup returns CDR1 GTSNPN and CDR2 SVGIG (reference sequence). V was trimmed by 0 bases and J by 2 bases, leaving 11 bases between them. DNA of the CDR3: TGTGCCTGGAGTGTAGGACCGGGGGCCTACGAGCAGTACTTC. It translates to CAWSVGPGAYEQYF. The full variable domain, its missing parts supplied by reference TRBV30 and TRBJ2-7, is SQTIHQWPATLVQPVGSPLSLECTVEGTSNPNLYWYRQAAGRGLQLLFYSVGIGQISSEVPQNLSASRPQDRQFILSSKKLLLSDSGFYLCAWSVGPGAYEQYFGPGTRLTVT.

The V and J genes are TRBV9 and TRBJ1-1; TRBD1 is a possible D gene (6 bases). This CDR3 contains 13 residues. The V gene lost 5 bases and the J gene lost 1 base, with 9 bases spanning the gap. From germline, CDR1 is SGDLS and CDR2 YYNGEE. Written as DNA, the CDR3 is TGTGCCAGCAGGGACAGATCGAACACTGAAGCTTTCTTT. Protein sequence: CASRDRSNTEAFF.

The chain carries TRBV27 and TRBJ2-7, with 12 bases that match TRBD1. The CDR3 length is 16 residues. The trim removed 2 bases at V and 4 bases at J, leaving 6 bases unmatched. Per germline, CDR1 MNHEY and CDR2 SMNVEV (reference sequence). Here the CDR3 reads CASSLLPGQGAYEQYF. The CDR3 nucleotides read TGTGCCAGCAGTTTACTGCCGGGACAGGGGGCTTACGAGCAGTACTTC.

This sequence joins TRBV10-3 and TRBJ2-2, with 8 bases identical to TRBD2. V was pared by 0 bases and J by 4 bases, with 4 bases of the junction left unmatched. Looked up from germline, CDR1 is ENHRY and CDR2 is SYGVKD. The CDR3 has 16 amino acids. Written as DNA, the CDR3 is TGTGCCATCAGTGAGTCGACTCGGGGGGGCACCGGGGAGCTGTTTTTT. Protein product: CAISESTRGGTGELFF.

This clone was found once. The chain is built from TRBV18 and TRBJ2-2, with no clear D. This CDR3 has 16 amino acids. Trimming stripped 0 bases from V and 6 bases from J, with 14 bases between. CDR1 and CDR2 (germline): KGHSH, LQKENI. The CDR3: CASSPPMGYSPGELFF. DNA of the CDR3: TGTGCCAGCTCACCACCGATGGGCTATTCCCCCGGGGAGCTGTTTTTT. Based on the CDR3 plus reference TRBV18 and TRBJ2-2, the full variable domain is NAGVMQNPRHLVRRRGQEARLRCSPMKGHSHVYWYRQLPEEGLKFMVYLQKENIIDESGMPKERFSAEFPKEGPSILRIQQVVRGDSAAYFCASSPPMGYSPGELFFGEGSRLTVL.

The V call is TRBV27, the J call TRBJ2-7; the D gene is possibly TRBD2 (6 bases). V was pared by 6 bases and J by 0 bases, with 9 bases between. Germline CDR1 MNHEY, CDR2 SMNVEV (reference sequence). This CDR3 region has 13 residues. This CDR3 reads CASRGTDSYEQYF. DNA for the CDR3: TGTGCCAGCAGGGGGACTGACTCCTACGAGCAGTACTTC.

The rearrangement links TRBV25-1 to TRBJ2-1; TRBD2 matches at 7 bases. The germline V gene encodes CDR1 MGHDK and CDR2 SYGVNS. The CDR3 loop spans 15 amino acids. The trim removed 6 bases at V and 0 bases at J, leaving 5 bases unmatched. The CDR3 nucleotides are TGTGCCAGCAGATTAGCGGGTGCCTCCTACAATGAGCAGTTCTTC. This encodes CASRLAGASYNEQFF. The variable domain in full, completed from reference TRBV25-1 and TRBJ2-1, reads EADIYQTPRYLVIGTGKKITLECSQTMGHDKMYWYQQDPGMELHLIHYSYGVNSTEKGDLSSESTVSRIRTEHFPLTLESARPSHTSQYLCASRLAGASYNEQFFGPGTRLTVL.

The count of this clone is one. The rearrangement joins TRBV7-2 to TRBJ2-5, with TRBD1 as a possible D gene (6 bases). CDR3 size: 19 residues. Germline CDR1 SGHTA, CDR2 FQGNSA. V was pared by 3 bases and J by 4 bases, with 27 bases between. The CDR3 is CASSFLGGRSWSKVETQYF. The CDR3, as DNA: TGTGCCAGCAGCTTCCTAGGGGGACGGTCGTGGTCGAAGGTAGAGACCCAGTACTTC.